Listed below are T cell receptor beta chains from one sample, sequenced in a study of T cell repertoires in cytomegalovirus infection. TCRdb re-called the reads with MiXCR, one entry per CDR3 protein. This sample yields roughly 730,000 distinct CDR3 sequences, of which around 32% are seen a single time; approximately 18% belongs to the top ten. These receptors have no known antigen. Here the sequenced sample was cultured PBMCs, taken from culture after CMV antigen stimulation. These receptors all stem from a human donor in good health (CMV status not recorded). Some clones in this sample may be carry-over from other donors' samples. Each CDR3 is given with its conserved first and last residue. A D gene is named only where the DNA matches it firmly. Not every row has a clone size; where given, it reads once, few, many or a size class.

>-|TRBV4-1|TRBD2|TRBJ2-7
CASSQQLADEQYF
TGCGCCAGCAGCCAACAACTAGCGGACGAGCAGTACTTC
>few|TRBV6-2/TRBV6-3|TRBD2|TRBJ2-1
CASSYESSGARNEQFF
TGTGCCAGCAGTTACGAGTCTAGCGGGGCCAGGAATGAGCAGTTCTTC
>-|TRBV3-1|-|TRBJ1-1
CASSEEGVNTEAFF
TGTGCCAGCAGCGAGGAGGGAGTGAACACTGAAGCTTTCTTT
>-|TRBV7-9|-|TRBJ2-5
CASSLFSQETQYF
TGTGCCAGCAGCTTATTTTCGCAAGAGACCCAGTACTTC
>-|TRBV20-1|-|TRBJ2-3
CSQGGGQTKHTQYF
TGCTCCCAAGGGGGGGGCCAAACGAAGCATACGCAGTATTTT
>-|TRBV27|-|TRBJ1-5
CASSFSRNGQPQHF
TGTGCCAGCAGTTTCTCCAGGAATGGTCAGCCCCAGCATTTT
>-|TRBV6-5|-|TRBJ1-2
CASSYEGSGGYTF
TGTGCCAGCAGTTACGAGGGGTCGGGTGGCTACACCTTC
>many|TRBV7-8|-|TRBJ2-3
CASTRGTERSTDTQYF
TGTGCCAGCACTAGGGGGACGGAAAGGAGCACAGATACGCAGTATTTT
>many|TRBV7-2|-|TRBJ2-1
CASSLSGSVSYNEQFF
TGTGCCAGCAGCTTATCGGGCAGTGTCTCCTACAATGAGCAGTTCTTC
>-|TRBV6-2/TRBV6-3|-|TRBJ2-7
CARFYEQYF
TGTGCCCGGTTCTACGAGCAGTACTTC
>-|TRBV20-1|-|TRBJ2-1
CSASTGGVYNEQFF
TGCAGTGCTAGCACAGGGGGGGTTTACAATGAGCAGTTCTTC
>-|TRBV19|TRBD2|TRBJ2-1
CASSEAGGLYNEQFF
TGTGCCAGTAGTGAAGCGGGGGGACTATACAATGAGCAGTTCTTC
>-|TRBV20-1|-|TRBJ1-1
CSAPRAGNTEAFF
TGCAGTGCCCCGAGGGCGGGGAACACTGAAGCTTTCTTT
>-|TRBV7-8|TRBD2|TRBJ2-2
CASSPSGSPTGELFF
TGTGCCAGCAGCCCTAGCGGGAGCCCAACCGGGGAGCTGTTTTTT
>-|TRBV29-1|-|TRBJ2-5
CSVFGGARETQYF
TGCAGCGTCTTTGGGGGGGCCCGGGAGACCCAGTACTTC
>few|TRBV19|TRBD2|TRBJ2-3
CASSSSPTSKRAPYF
TGTGCCAGTAGTAGCTCCCCGACTAGCAAGCGGGCCCCGTATTTT
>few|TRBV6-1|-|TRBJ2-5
CASSERNRAETQYF
TGTGCCAGCAGTGAGCGGAACAGGGCAGAGACCCAGTACTTC
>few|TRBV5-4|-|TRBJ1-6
CASSPPGNNSPLHF
TGTGCCAGCTCCCCGCCGGGAAATAATTCACCCCTCCACTTT
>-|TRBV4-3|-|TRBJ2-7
CASSQGTGSGYEQYF
TGCGCCAGCAGCCAAGGCACAGGGAGTGGCTACGAGCAGTACTTC
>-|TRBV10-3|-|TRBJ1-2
CAISEARGGFYGYTF
TGTGCCATCAGTGAGGCTCGGGGGGGGTTCTATGGCTACACCTTC
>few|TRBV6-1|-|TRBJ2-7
CASSERTGREQYF
TGTGCCAGCAGCGAACGTACAGGACGCGAGCAGTACTTC
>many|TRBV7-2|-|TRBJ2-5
CASSFLDLGTQYF
TGTGCCAGCAGCTTCTTAGACCTTGGGACCCAGTACTTC
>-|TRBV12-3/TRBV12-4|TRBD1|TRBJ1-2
CASRLRTGGLGGYTF
TGTGCCAGCCGACTCCGGACAGGGGGCCTGGGGGGCTACACCTTC
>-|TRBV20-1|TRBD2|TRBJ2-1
CSARDPIAGSSNEQFF
TGCAGTGCTAGAGATCCGATAGCGGGATCATCCAATGAGCAGTTCTTC
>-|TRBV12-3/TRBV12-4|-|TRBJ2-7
CASSLARRYSYEQYF
TGTGCCAGCAGTTTAGCGCGGAGGTACTCCTACGAGCAGTACTTC
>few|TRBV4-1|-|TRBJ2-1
CASSQDYSRSSYNEQFF
TGCGCCAGCAGCCAAGATTACTCGCGGAGCTCCTACAATGAGCAGTTCTTC
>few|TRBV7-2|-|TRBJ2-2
CASSLDGAGARTGELFF
TGTGCCAGCAGCTTAGACGGGGCGGGGGCGAGGACCGGGGAGCTGTTTTTT
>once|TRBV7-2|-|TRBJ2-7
CASSLLGLPYEQYF
TGTGCCAGCAGCTTATTGGGACTGCCCTACGAGCAGTACTTC
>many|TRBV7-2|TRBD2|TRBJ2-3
CASSFKGLAGADTQYF
TGTGCCAGCAGCTTCAAGGGACTAGCGGGAGCAGATACGCAGTATTTT
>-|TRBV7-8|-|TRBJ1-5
CASSLERVGSNQPQHF
TGTGCCAGCAGCTTAGAAAGAGTCGGGAGCAATCAGCCCCAGCATTTT
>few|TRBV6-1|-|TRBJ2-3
CAIEGFADTQYF
TGTGCCATAGAGGGGTTCGCGGATACGCAGTATTTT
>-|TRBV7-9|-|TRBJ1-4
CASSLSAAGKKGGGEKLFF
TGTGCCAGCAGCTTGAGTGCGGCAGGGAAAAAGGGTGGAGGCGAAAAACTGTTTTTT
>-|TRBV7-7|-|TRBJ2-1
CASSPNGGEQFF
TGTGCCAGCAGCCCCAACGGCGGTGAGCAGTTCTTC
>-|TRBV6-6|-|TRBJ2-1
CASSNSSLGEQFF
TGTGCCAGCAGTAACTCGAGTCTGGGAGAGCAGTTCTTC
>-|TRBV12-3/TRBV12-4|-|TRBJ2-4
CASSLDGPQYF
TGTGCCAGCAGTTTAGATGGCCCTCAGTACTTC
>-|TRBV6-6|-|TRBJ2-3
CATDPGTDTQYF
TGTGCCACAGACCCTGGGACAGATACGCAGTATTTT
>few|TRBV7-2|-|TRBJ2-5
CASSPPGSGETQYF
TGTGCCAGCAGCCCCCCAGGATCGGGGGAGACCCAGTACTTC
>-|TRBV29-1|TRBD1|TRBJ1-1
CSAGGTFAEAFF
TGCAGCGCAGGGGGTACGTTCGCTGAAGCTTTCTTT
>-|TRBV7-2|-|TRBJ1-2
CASSRRVYGYTF
TGTGCCAGCAGCCGAAGGGTCTATGGCTACACCTTC
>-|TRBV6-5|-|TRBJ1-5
CASSRTWNQPQHF
TGTGCCAGCAGTCGGACATGGAACCAGCCCCAGCATTTT
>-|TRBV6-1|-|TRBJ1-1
CASSETDTEAFF
TGTGCCAGCAGTGAGACAGATACTGAAGCTTTCTTT
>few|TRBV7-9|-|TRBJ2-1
CASSLDTGPEFF
TGTGCCAGCAGCTTAGATACGGGCCCGGAGTTCTTC